The T cell receptor (beta chain) under discussion was sequenced for a study of CD8+ T cells in alopecia areata listed by TCRdb under 2018. In the study overall: The treated patients, all with moderate-to-severe alopecia areata, were enrolled in an open-label pilot trial of oral tofacitinib given at 5 to 10 mg twice daily. Tofacitinib-treated patients had biopsies at baseline and at 4 and 24 weeks of treatment, with a later scalp biopsy in several patients. High-throughput TCRbeta sequencing was used to examine T cell clonal expansion in alopecia areata in both the C3H/HeJ mouse model and human patients. Scalp clonality was compared among normal scalp (n=4), patchy alopecia areata scalp (n=8), and alopecia totalis/universalis scalp (n=8). TCRbeta CDR3 regions were amplified by immunoSEQ multiplex PCR using 35 Vbeta forward and 13 Jbeta reverse primers. In humans, TCRbeta sequencing was performed on scalp tissue and on sorted CD4+ and CD8+ peripheral blood T cells from healthy controls and from patients with patchy or totalis/universalis alopecia areata. RNA came from the PAXgene miRNA kit for fixed scalp, the miRNeasy kit for PBMCs, and the RNeasy kit for mouse skin. In treated patients, disease severity was measured using the SALT score, which gives the percentage of scalp surface area affected. Tofacitinib was given for 6 to 18 months, followed by 6 months of follow-up off drug to assess delayed response and recurrence.

Library preparation employed the immunoSEQ multiplex PCR assay. RNA was extracted from all samples and reverse transcribed into cDNA, which served as template for TCR sequencing. SuperScript III was used to make first-strand cDNA, primed with a 2:1 mix of oligo-dT and random hexamers. Amplification bias was assessed with a synthetic immune receptor repertoire, and residual bias was removed computationally. The study's own analysis went as follows. After raw reads were preprocessed to remove errors, the CDR3 was defined following IMGT conventions as running from the conserved cysteine to phenylalanine. Clonality was computed as 1 minus the Shannon entropy, with the entropy normalized by log2 of the number of productive unique TCRs. Scalp TCRbeta sequences were cross-referenced with sorted blood CD4 and CD8 repertoires so that the CD4 or CD8 identity of scalp clones could be inferred. TCRdb obtained this table from immuneACCESS and retained in-frame rearrangements with V and J assigned. These tables miss some clones; where compared with another copy, unresolved V genes account for less than half of the shortfall, and the remainder is unexplained. The DNA gave D and trimming, while V, J and clone size come from that table. The sample table records about 110,000 clones; 56% of these occur just once. The ten largest clonotypes hold approximately 3.1% of the sample.

Concerning this clone itself: Which antigen it targets is not known. No clone much larger than this one lies a single base away; base qualities are absent.

Sequences MNHEY (CDR1) and SMNVEV (CDR2) are obtained from the germline V gene (reference sequence). CDR3 length: 13 amino acids, cysteine to phenylalanine. The retained sequence is limited to the CDR3, 39 bases, with the frame set at the first base. V lost 5 bases and J lost 2 bases; the stretch between them is 9 bases long. What the work shows at the level of the full study, not this receptor alone: Many expanded lesional clones were found to persist in scalp and blood during tofacitinib treatment, and relapse after treatment cessation may be partly explained by this persistence. Because the treated cohort was small and had just a single nonresponder, larger studies are needed to establish links between baseline CD8+ expansion and response. Resident alphabeta T cells in normal human skin are also sequenced, complicating scalp TCR repertoire analysis, unlike mouse skin dominated by gammadelta T cells. Higher clonality and more expanded CD8+ clones were observed in lesional scalp than in normal scalp, particularly in alopecia totalis/universalis, a finding suggestive of antigenic drive. Tofacitinib significantly lowered scalp clonality and the number of expanded CD8+ clones among the top 100 scalp clones. Shared TCR sequences between patients were less evident than in mice, which may be partly attributable to HLA diversity in the patient population.

The sample's time point label, in plain terms: less than 30 weeks on oral tofacitinib. The sample's treatment or condition label, decoded: oral pan-JAK inhibitor, 5-10 mg twice daily. Peripheral blood and lesional scalp punch biopsies were obtained from patients with alopecia areata. PBMCs were isolated by density centrifugation and stained for CD3, CD4 and CD8, and CD4+ and CD8+ T cells were sorted on a FACSAria. The chain uses TRBV27 and TRBJ2-5, with TRBD2 perhaps the D gene, on 5 matching bases. The receptor's source is a human donor with alopecia areata. This sample comprised CD4+ T cells sorted from blood, obtained at week 24, from a patient treated with tofacitinib. In nucleotides, the sequence is TGTGCCAGCAGTGACCCGGGACAAGAGACCCAGTACTTC. It specifies CASSDPGQETQYF.